This passage covers 27 T cell receptor beta chains from one sample sequenced in a study of vaccination and CD4 T cells after COVID-19. The treatment is: approximately 9-day PBMC culture with coronavirus spike peptide pools or control peptides (ViraFEST assay). No cognate antigen is known for these TCRs. Cultured CD4+ T-cell DNA underwent Oncomine TCR Beta short-read sequencing. TCRdb processed the PCR reads anew with MiXCR; each CDR3 protein has one entry. This repertoire shows about 26,000 distinct CDR3 sequences, 40% to 45% found once; its top ten account for approximately 11%. The sequencing input was CD4+ T cells from blood, cultured in vitro. The source is a human donor who had recovered from COVID-19.

This chain links TRBV20-1 with TRBJ2-1; no clear D gene. The CDR3 length is 12 residues. Trimming cost V 4 bases and J 5 bases, with 9 bases left between them. Germline V gives CDR1 DFQATT, CDR2 SNEGSKA (reference sequence). The CDR3 coding sequence is TGCAGTGCTATCCCGTCCCACAATGAGCAGTTCTTC. Protein product: CSAIPSHNEQFF.

The chain joins TRBV20-1 to TRBJ2-3, with 11 bases fitting TRBD2. The V gene's germline CDR1 is DFQATT and CDR2 SNEGSKA (reference sequence). V shed 7 bases and J 9 bases; nucleotides not matched to a gene: 9. CDR3 size: 13 residues. CDR3 nucleotide sequence: TGCAGTGGAAGGCTAGCGGGAGGTACGACGCAGTATTTT. Translation gives CSGRLAGGTTQYF.

This clonotype was found a few times. The V and J genes are TRBV11-3 and TRBJ2-7, with 7 nucleotides matching TRBD2. Losses at the gene ends were 5 bases for V and 5 bases for J; bases not matched to a gene: 12. Germline CDR1 is SGHNT and CDR2 is YENEEA. The CDR3 has 15 amino acids. CDR3 nucleotides: TGTGCCAGCAGCCCGAGTTTGGGGAGGGCCCACGAGCAGTACTTC. Translated, it gives CASSPSLGRAHEQYF. Supplemented by reference TRBV11-3 and TRBJ2-7, the full variable domain reads EAGVVQSPRYKIIEKKQPVAFWCNPISGHNTLYWYLQNLGQGPELLIRYENEEAVDDSQLPKDRFSAERLKGVDSTLKIQPAELGDSAVYLCASSPSLGRAHEQYFGPGTRLTVT.

The CDR3 DNA is TGCAGTGCTGGCGGGACTAGCGGGGGGGTCTACAATGAGCAGTTCTTC. It specifies CSAGGTSGGVYNEQFF. The chain links TRBV20-1 to TRBJ2-1; TRBD2 aligns across 16 bases. V dropped 5 bases and J dropped 3; count of bases not matched to a gene: 4. CDR1 and CDR2 (germline): DFQATT, SNEGSKA (reference sequence). The CDR3 loop spans 16 amino acids.

This clonotype has a handful of counts. The chain joins TRBV7-9 to TRBJ1-1; D gene uncertain. Germline CDR1 and CDR2: SEHNR and FQNEAQ (reference sequence). With 5 bases removed from V and 1 base from J, the gap between germline ends came to 5 bases. The CDR3 is 12 residues long. The CDR3, as DNA: TGTGCCAGCAGCAGGACGAACACTGAAGCTTTCTTT. Translated, it gives CASSRTNTEAFF.

For this clonotype: At one end, the junction sequence differs from germline, possibly due to a read error. The V gene is TRBV18, the J gene TRBJ2-3; unclear D gene. CDR3 length equals 13 residues. Germline V CDR1 and CDR2: KGHSH, LQKENI. CDR3 sequence reads: CASSPLDTDTQYF. Written as DNA, the CDR3 is TGTGCCAGCTCTCCACTGGACACAGATACGCAGTATTTT.

This CDR3 reads CASSLGGINSPLHF. Here the CDR3 DNA reads TGTGCCAGCAGTTTAGGCGGGATTAATTCACCCCTCCACTTT. The chain employs TRBV27 and TRBJ1-6; no firm D call. Germline CDR1 is MNHEY and CDR2 is SMNVEV (reference sequence). V dropped 2 bases and J dropped 6 bases, with 8 bases sitting between them. This CDR3 comprises 14 residues.

This clonotype turned up a few times. V is TRBV6-1 and J is TRBJ1-2; TRBD1 matches at 9 bases. Germline loops: CDR1 MNHNS, CDR2 SASEGT. The V gene end was trimmed by 6 bases and the J gene end by 3 bases; junction bases not matched to a gene: 5. CDR3 size: 14 residues. DNA for the CDR3: TGTGCCAGCAGGAGACAGGGGGAGGACTATGGCTACACCTTC. This gives the protein CASRRQGEDYGYTF.

The rearrangement uses TRBV6-2 or TRBV6-3 and TRBJ2-7, with 9 bases lining up with TRBD2. With 0 bases clipped from V and 0 bases from J, the junction kept 9 bases outside the gene matches. The CDR3 contains 18 residues. Per germline, CDR1 MNHEY and CDR2 SVGEGT. CDR3 sequence: CASSYSIRLAASSYEQYF. CDR3 DNA: TGTGCCAGCAGTTACTCGATCAGACTAGCGGCAAGCTCCTACGAGCAGTACTTC.

This chain joins TRBV9 and TRBJ2-5; 7 nucleotides agree with TRBD1. V shed 3 bases and J 5 bases; nucleotides not matched to a gene: 4. The CDR3 consists of 13 residues. Germline CDR1 is SGDLS and CDR2 is YYNGEE. The CDR3 DNA reads as TGTGCCAGCAGCGCAACAGGGGTGGAGACCCAGTACTTC. Its translation is CASSATGVETQYF. The variable domain in full, completed from reference TRBV9 and TRBJ2-5, reads DSGVTQTPKHLITATGQRVTLRCSPRSGDLSVYWYQQSLDQGLQFLIQYYNGEERAKGNILERFSAQQFPDLHSELNLSSLELGDSALYFCASSATGVETQYFGPGTRLLVL.

V is TRBV19 and J is TRBJ1-5; no definite D call. The CDR3 has 15 amino acids. CDR1 is LNHDA and CDR2 is SQIVND in the germline V gene (reference sequence). The germline V and J ends were trimmed by 5 bases and 9 bases, with 20 bases remaining between them. Here the CDR3 DNA reads TGTGCCAGTAGTGCTTCTGGAGGGCCGACTTTGCCCCAGCATTTT. It specifies CASSASGGPTLPQHF.

The chain recombines TRBV6-2 or TRBV6-3 with TRBJ2-5; 14 bases agree with TRBD2. The CDR3 length is 17 residues. V trimming: 5 bases; J trimming: 4 bases; junction bases outside the gene matches: 9. The germline gives CDR1 MNHEY, CDR2 SVGEGT. The CDR3 reads CASSGPGLAGGIETQYF. In nucleotides, the CDR3 is TGTGCCAGCAGTGGCCCTGGACTAGCGGGAGGAATAGAGACCCAGTACTTC.

The chain carries TRBV19 and TRBJ2-6, with D possibly matching TRBD2 (7 bases). This CDR3 has 16 amino acids. Trimming took 2 bases from V and 2 from J, leaving 10 bases between them. CDR1 is LNHDA and CDR2 is SQIVND in the germline V gene (reference sequence). The CDR3 sequence is CASSILGGAGANVLTF. For the CDR3, the DNA is TGTGCCAGTAGTATATTAGGGGGGGCTGGGGCCAACGTCCTGACTTTC.

This clonotype was picked up a small number of times. The J gene is TRBJ2-3, the V gene TRBV20-1; no clear D gene. Trimming pared 3 bases from V and 1 base from J, leaving 11 bases between. This CDR3 contains 14 residues. Per germline, CDR1 DFQATT and CDR2 SNEGSKA (reference sequence). This CDR3 reads CSASSLPGTDTQYF. DNA of the CDR3: TGCAGTGCTAGCTCTTTACCTGGCACAGATACGCAGTATTTT.

This clonotype was picked up a small number of times. The chain is built from TRBV7-8 and TRBJ2-3, with 9 bases identical to TRBD1. Germline V gene sequence: CDR1 SGHVS, CDR2 FQNEAQ. The CDR3 is 15 residues long. V was clipped by 4 bases and J by 6 bases; unmatched bases: 8. The CDR3 loop is CASSSPGQGSDTQYF. The CDR3 DNA follows: TGTGCCAGCAGCTCACCGGGACAGGGTTCCGATACGCAGTATTTT.

The V and J genes are TRBV5-1 and TRBJ2-2, with 8 bases aligning to TRBD1. Trimming removed 6 bases from V and 2 bases from J; junction bases left unmatched: 9. Germline assignment: CDR1 SGHRS and CDR2 YFSETQ. CDR3 length: 16 residues. CDR3 region: CASTHVGTGNTGELFF. The CDR3, as DNA: TGCGCCAGCACCCATGTAGGGACAGGTAACACCGGGGAGCTGTTTTTT.

The CDR3 is CASSRALAGAYEQYF. Written as DNA, the CDR3 is TGCGCCAGCAGCCGAGCCCTAGCGGGGGCCTACGAGCAGTACTTC. The chain links TRBV5-1 to TRBJ2-7; TRBD2 matches 10 bases. Germline V CDR1 and CDR2: SGHRS, YFSETQ. V trimming: 4 bases; J trimming: 2 bases; junction bases outside the gene matches: 6. This CDR3 is 15 amino acids long.

In its sample, this clonotype was seen a few times. CDR3 in DNA: TGTGCCAGCAGTGTCGGGGGGGGCCCCGAGACCCAGTACTTC. Translated, it gives CASSVGGGPETQYF. This sequence joins TRBV28 and TRBJ2-5; 8 bases line up with TRBD2. CDR1 MDHEN and CDR2 SYDVKM come from the germline V gene. Trimming cost V 5 bases and J 5 bases; bases outside gene matches: 7. CDR3 size: 14 residues.

In its sample, this clonotype was seen a few times. The gene calls are TRBV20-1 and TRBJ2-3; the D gene is possibly TRBD2 (7 bases). V was pared by 3 bases and J by 5 bases, with 15 bases between. CDR1 DFQATT and CDR2 SNEGSKA come from the germline V gene (reference sequence). The CDR3 contains 14 residues. CDR3 loop: CSARGGGSVDTQYF. CDR3 nucleotides: TGCAGTGCTAGGGGCGGGGGCAGTGTAGATACGCAGTATTTT.

On this clonotype: At one end the junction does not follow the germline gene, possibly because of a read error. The V call is TRBV20-1, the J call TRBJ2-3; D may be TRBD1 (6 bases). The germline V gene has CDR1 DFQATT and CDR2 SNEGSKA (reference sequence). This CDR3 contains 16 residues. The CDR3, as DNA: TGCAGTGCTAGAAGCGTACAGGGACCTAGCACAGATACGCGGTATTTT. Protein product: CSARSVQGPSTDTRYF.

The CDR3 bases are TGCAGTGCTAGCAGCTGGACAGCTCAGAGCCAGTACTTC. Its protein product is CSASSWTAQSQYF. The chain employs TRBV20-1 and TRBJ2-5; a weak D match, TRBD1 (6 bases). Germline V gene data show CDR1 as DFQATT and CDR2 as SNEGSKA (reference sequence). Deletions cut 3 bases from V and 10 bases from J, with 18 bases between. This CDR3 region has 13 residues.

The V and J genes are TRBV5-6 and TRBJ2-7, with D perhaps TRBD1 or TRBD2 (5 bases each). Germline values: CDR1 SGHDT, CDR2 YYEEEE. This CDR3 region has 15 residues. Trimming shortened V by 3 bases and J by 4 bases, and 17 bases separated the two germline ends. CDR3 sequence (DNA): TGTGCCAGCAGCTCGCGTGGGACCACGGCTTACGAGCAGTACTTC. As protein: CASSSRGTTAYEQYF. Variable domain in full (rest from reference TRBV5-6 and TRBJ2-7): DAGVTQSPTHLIKTRGQQVTLRCSPKSGHDTVSWYQQALGQGPQFIFQYYEEEERQRGNFPDRFSGHQFPNYSSELNVNALLLGDSALYLCASSSRGTTAYEQYFGPGTRLTVT.

V is TRBV6-1 and J is TRBJ2-4, with 7 bases lining up with TRBD1. V lost 1 base and J lost 0; bases outside the gene matches: 6. The CDR3 is 17 amino acids. The germline gives CDR1 MNHNS, CDR2 SASEGT. The CDR3 bases are TGTGCCAGCAGTGAAGTCTTCGGGACAGTAGCCAAAAACATTCAGTACTTC. Translating it yields CASSEVFGTVAKNIQYF.

The chain has TRBV7-8 and TRBJ1-2, with TRBD1 as a possible D gene (6 bases). Germline V gene lookup returns CDR1 SGHVS and CDR2 FQNEAQ. The V end was cut by 1 base, the J end by 5 bases, with 17 bases between. The CDR3 spans 16 residues. For the CDR3, the DNA is TGTGCCAGCAGCTTAGAATCCACAGGGAAGCTGTATGGCTACACCTTC. Amino acids: CASSLESTGKLYGYTF.

V gene TRBV28 combines with J gene TRBJ1-2, with no clear D. This CDR3 region has 13 residues. V was pared by 6 bases and J by 7 bases, with 15 bases between. CDR1 is MDHEN, CDR2 SYDVKM, per germline. The CDR3: CASSQLSKVGYTF. CDR3 sequence (DNA): TGTGCCAGCAGCCAACTCTCCAAGGTTGGCTACACCTTC.

This clonotype was counted only a few times. The V call is TRBV2, the J call TRBJ2-6; 7 bases match TRBD1. CDR1 and CDR2 from the germline V gene are SNHLY and FYNNEI. The J segment lost 0 bases and the V segment lost 4 bases, leaving 0 bases of the junction unmatched. The CDR3 is made up of 15 amino acids. In nucleotides, the CDR3 is TGTGCCAGCAGTGGACAGGGCTCTGGGGCCAACGTCCTGACTTTC. Its protein is CASSGQGSGANVLTF. The full variable domain, with the rest looked up from reference TRBV2 and TRBJ2-6, is EPEVTQTPSHQVTQMGQEVILRCVPISNHLYFYWYRQILGQKVEFLVSFYNNEISEKSEIFDDQFSVERPDGSNFTLKIRSTKLEDSAMYFCASSGQGSGANVLTFGAGSRLTVL.

This sequence joins TRBV11-2 and TRBJ2-1; D not certain. This CDR3 has 16 residues. In germline, CDR1 is SGHAT, CDR2 FQNNGV. V gave up 2 bases and J gave up 1 base, with 12 bases separating them. The CDR3 is CASSLSPTLSYNEQFF. CDR3 nucleotides: TGTGCCAGCAGCTTAAGCCCCACTCTTTCCTACAATGAGCAGTTCTTC.